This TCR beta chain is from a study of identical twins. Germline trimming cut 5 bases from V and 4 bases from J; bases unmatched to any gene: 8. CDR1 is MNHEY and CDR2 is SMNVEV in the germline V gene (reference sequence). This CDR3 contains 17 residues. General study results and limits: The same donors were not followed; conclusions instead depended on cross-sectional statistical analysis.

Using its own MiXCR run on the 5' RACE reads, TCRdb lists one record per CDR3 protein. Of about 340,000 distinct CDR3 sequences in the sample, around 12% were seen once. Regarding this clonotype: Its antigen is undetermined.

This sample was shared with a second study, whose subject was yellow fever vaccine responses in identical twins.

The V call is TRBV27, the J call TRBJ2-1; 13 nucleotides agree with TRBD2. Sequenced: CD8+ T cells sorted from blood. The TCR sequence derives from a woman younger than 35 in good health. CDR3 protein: CASSLPGLAGAYNEQFF. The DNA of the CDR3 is TGTGCCAGCAGTCTCCCCGGACTAGCGGGAGCTTACAATGAGCAGTTCTTC.